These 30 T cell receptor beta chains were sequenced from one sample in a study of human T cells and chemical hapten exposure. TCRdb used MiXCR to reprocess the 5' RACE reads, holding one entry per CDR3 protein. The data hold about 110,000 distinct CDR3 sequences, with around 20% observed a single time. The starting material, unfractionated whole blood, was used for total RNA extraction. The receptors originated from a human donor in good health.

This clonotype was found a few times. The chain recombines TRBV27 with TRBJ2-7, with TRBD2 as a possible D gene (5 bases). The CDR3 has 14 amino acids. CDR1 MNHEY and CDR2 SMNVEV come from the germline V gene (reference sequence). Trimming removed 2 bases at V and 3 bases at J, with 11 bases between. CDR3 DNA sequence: TGTGCCAGCAGTTTAGGAGGTGGGGTCTACGAGCAGTACTTC. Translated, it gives CASSLGGGVYEQYF.

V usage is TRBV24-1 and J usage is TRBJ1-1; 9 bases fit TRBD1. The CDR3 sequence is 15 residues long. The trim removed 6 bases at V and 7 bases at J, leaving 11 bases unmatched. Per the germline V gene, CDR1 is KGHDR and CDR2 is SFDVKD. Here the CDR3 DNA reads TGTGCCACCAGTCCCGGGACAGGGAGAGTGGTTGAAGCTTTCTTT. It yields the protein CATSPGTGRVVEAFF.

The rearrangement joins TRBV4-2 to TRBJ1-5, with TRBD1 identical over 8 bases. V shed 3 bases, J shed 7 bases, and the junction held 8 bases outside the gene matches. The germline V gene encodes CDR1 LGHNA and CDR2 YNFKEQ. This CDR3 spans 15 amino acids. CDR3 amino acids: CASSHFTGGEQPQHF. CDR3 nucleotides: TGTGCCAGCAGCCATTTCACAGGGGGAGAACAGCCCCAGCATTTT.

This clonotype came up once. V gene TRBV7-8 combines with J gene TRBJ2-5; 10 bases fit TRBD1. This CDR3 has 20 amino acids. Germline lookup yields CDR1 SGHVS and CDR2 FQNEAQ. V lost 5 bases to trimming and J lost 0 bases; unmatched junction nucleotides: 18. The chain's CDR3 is CASSPRGQGGPVLYQETQYF. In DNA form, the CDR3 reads TGTGCCAGCAGCCCCCGAGGACAGGGGGGACCGGTTTTGTACCAAGAGACCCAGTACTTC.

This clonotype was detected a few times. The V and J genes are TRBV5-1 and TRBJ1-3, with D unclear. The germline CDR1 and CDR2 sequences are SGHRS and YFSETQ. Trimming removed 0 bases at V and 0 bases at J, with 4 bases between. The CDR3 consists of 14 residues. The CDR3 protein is CASSLGRSGNTIYF. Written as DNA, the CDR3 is TGCGCCAGCAGCTTGGGCCGCTCTGGAAACACCATATATTTT. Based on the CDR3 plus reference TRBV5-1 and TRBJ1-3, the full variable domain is KAGVTQTPRYLIKTRGQQVTLSCSPISGHRSVSWYQQTPGQGLQFLFEYFSETQRNKGNFPGRFSGRQFSNSRSEMNVSTLELGDSALYLCASSLGRSGNTIYFGEGSWLTVV.

The CDR3 reads CASSLLGRAGDTQYF. In DNA form, the CDR3 reads TGTGCCAGCAGCCTGCTAGGGAGGGCCGGAGATACGCAGTATTTT. This chain links TRBV14 with TRBJ2-3; 7 nucleotides align to TRBD2. Trimming took 4 bases from V and 5 from J; bases not matched to a gene: 9. The CDR3 totals 15 residues. CDR1 and CDR2 from the germline V gene are SGHDN and FVKESK. The entire variable domain, with the rest obtained from reference TRBV14 and TRBJ2-3, is as follows: EAGVTQFPSHSVIEKGQTVTLRCDPISGHDNLYWYRRVMGKEIKFLLHFVKESKQDESGMPNNRFLAERTGGTYSTLKVQPAELEDSGVYFCASSLLGRAGDTQYFGPGTRLTVL.

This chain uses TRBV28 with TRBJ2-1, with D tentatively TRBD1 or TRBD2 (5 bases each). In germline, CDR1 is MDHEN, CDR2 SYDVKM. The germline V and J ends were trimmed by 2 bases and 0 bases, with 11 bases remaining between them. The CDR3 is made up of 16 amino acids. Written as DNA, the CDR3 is TGTGCCAGCAGTTTAAGGGGCCGGGACTCCTACAATGAGCAGTTCTTC. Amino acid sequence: CASSLRGRDSYNEQFF.

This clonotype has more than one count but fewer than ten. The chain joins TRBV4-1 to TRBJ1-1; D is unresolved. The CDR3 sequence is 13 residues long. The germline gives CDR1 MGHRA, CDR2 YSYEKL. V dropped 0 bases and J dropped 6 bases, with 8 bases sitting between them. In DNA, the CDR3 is TGCGCCAGCAGCCAAGATTCAGTAGCTGAAGCTTTCTTT. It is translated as CASSQDSVAEAFF.

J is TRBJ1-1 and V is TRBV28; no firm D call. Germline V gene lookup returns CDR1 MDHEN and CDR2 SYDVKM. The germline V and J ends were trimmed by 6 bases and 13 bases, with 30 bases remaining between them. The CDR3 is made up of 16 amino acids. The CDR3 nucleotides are TGTGCCAGCAGAAAAACTGCCCCCCTTACTGTCTCTGGGAGTTTCTTT. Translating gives CASRKTAPLTVSGSFF.

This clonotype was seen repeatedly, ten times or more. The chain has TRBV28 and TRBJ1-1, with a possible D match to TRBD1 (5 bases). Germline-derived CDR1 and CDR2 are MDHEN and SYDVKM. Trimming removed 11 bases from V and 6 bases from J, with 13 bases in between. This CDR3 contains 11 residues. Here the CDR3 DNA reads TGTGCCGGGGGTTCCAAGGCTGAAGCTTTCTTT. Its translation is CAGGSKAEAFF.

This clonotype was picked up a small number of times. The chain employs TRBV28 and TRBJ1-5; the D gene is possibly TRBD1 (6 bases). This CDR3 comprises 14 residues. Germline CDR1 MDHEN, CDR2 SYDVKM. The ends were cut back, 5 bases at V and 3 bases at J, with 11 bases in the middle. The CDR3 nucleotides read TGTGCCAGCAGTCCAGGACAGATCAATCAGCCCCAGCATTTT. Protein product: CASSPGQINQPQHF.

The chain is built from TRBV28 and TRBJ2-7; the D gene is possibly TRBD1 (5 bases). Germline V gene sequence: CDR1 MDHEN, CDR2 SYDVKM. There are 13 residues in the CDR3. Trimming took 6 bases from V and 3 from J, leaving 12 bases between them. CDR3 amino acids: CASRSDSNYEQYF. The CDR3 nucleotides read TGTGCCAGCAGAAGCGACAGCAACTACGAGCAGTACTTC.

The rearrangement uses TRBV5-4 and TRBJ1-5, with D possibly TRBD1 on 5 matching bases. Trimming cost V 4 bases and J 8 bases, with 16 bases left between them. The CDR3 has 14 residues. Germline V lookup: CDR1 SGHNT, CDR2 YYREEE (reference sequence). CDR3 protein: CASSPDTQAEPQHF. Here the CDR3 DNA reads TGTGCCAGCAGCCCGGACACCCAGGCGGAGCCCCAGCATTTT.

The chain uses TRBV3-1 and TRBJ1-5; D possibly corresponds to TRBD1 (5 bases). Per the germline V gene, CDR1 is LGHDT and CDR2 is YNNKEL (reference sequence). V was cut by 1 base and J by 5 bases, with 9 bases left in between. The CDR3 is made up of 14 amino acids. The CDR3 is CASSQAAGYQPQHF. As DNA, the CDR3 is TGTGCCAGCAGCCAAGCGGCAGGGTATCAGCCCCAGCATTTT. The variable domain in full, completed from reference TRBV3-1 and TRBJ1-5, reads DTAVSQTPKYLVTQMGNDKSIKCEQNLGHDTMYWYKQDSKKFLKIMFSYNNKELIINETVPNRFSPKSPDKAHLNLHINSLELGDSAVYFCASSQAAGYQPQHFGDGTRLSIL.

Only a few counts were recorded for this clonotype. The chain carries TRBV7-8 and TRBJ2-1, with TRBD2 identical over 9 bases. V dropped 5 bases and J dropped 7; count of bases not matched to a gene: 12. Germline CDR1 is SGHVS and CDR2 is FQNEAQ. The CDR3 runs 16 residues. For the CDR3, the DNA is TGTGCCAGCAGCCCACTAGCGGGCCCAAATTATAATGAGCAGTTCTTC. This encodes CASSPLAGPNYNEQFF.

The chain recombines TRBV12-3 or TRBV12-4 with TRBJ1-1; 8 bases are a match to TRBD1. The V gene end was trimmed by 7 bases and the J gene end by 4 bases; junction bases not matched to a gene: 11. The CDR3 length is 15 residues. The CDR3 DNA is TGTGCCAGCACCGGGACAGGCCCCCGGGGCACTGAAGCTTTCTTT. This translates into CASTGTGPRGTEAFF.

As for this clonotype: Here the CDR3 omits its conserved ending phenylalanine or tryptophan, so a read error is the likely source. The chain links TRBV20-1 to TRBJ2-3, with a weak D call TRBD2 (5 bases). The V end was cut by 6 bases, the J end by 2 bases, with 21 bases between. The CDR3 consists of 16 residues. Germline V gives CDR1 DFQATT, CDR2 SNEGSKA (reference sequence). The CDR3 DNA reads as TGCAGTGCCCTCTTCTCTAGCCCTGTCTACACAGATACGCAGTATTTA. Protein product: CSALFSSPVYTDTQYL.

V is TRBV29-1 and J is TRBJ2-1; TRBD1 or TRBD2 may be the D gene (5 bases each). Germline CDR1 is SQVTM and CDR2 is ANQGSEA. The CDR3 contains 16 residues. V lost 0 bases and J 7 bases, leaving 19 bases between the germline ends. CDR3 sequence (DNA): TGCAGCGTTGAAGACGTGGGGCGGACTCCGGGGAATGAGCAGTTCTTC. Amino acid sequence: CSVEDVGRTPGNEQFF.

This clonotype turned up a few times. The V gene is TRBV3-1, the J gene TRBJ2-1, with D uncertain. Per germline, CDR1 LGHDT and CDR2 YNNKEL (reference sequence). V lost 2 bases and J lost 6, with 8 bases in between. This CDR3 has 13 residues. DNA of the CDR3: TGTGCCAGCAGCCAACGCCAGGTCAATGAGCAGTTCTTC. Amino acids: CASSQRQVNEQFF.

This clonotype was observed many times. Here the CDR3 reads CASSGAVTYNEQFF. The CDR3 DNA is TGCGCCAGCAGTGGGGCAGTAACCTACAATGAGCAGTTCTTC. The chain uses TRBV10-2 and TRBJ2-1; D call uncertain. V lost 4 bases and J 2 bases, leaving 9 bases between the germline ends. This CDR3 is 14 amino acids long. Germline V gene sequence: CDR1 WSHSY, CDR2 SAAADI.

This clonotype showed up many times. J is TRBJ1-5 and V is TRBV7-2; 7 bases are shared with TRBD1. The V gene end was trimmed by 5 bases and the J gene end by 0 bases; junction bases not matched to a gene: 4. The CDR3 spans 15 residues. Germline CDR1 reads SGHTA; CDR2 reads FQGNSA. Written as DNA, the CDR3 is TGTGCCAGCAGCCGGAACAGGGGTAGCAATCAGCCCCAGCATTTT. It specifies CASSRNRGSNQPQHF.

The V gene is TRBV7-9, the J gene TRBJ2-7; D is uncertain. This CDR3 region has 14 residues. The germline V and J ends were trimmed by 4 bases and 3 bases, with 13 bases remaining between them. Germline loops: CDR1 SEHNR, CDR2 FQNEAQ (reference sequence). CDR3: CASSSPRSNYEQYF. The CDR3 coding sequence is TGTGCCAGCAGCTCGCCCCGCAGTAACTACGAGCAGTACTTC.

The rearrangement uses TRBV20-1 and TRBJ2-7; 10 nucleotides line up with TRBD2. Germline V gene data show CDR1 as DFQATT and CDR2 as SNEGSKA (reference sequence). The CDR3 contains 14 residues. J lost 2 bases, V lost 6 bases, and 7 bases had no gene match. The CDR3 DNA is TGCAGTGCGGGCAGGACTAGCGGCACCTACGAGCAGTACTTC. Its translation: CSAGRTSGTYEQYF.

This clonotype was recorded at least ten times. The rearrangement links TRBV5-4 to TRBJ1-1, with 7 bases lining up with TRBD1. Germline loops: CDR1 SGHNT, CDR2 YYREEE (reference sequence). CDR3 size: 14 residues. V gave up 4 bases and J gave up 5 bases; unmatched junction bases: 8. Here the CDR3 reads CASSQGGGGTEAFF. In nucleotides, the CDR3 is TGTGCCAGCAGCCAGGGGGGAGGAGGAACTGAAGCTTTCTTT.

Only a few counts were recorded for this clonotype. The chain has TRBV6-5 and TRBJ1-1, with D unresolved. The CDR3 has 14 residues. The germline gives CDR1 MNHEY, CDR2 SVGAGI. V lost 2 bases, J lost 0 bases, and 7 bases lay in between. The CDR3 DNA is TGTGCCAGCAGTTACAGCGTACTGAACACTGAAGCTTTCTTT. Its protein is CASSYSVLNTEAFF.

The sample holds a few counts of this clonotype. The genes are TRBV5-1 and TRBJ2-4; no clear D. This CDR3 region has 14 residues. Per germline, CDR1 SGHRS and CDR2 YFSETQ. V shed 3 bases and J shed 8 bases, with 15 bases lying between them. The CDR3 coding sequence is TGCGCCAGCAGCTCCACGGACCGGGTGGACATTCAGTACTTC. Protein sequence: CASSSTDRVDIQYF.

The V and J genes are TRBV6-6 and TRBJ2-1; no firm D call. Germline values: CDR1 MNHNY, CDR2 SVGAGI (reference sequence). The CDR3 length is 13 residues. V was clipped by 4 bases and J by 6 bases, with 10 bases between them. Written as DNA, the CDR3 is TGTGCCAGCAGTTTTTTGACTCCCAATGAGCAGTTCTTC. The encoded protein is CASSFLTPNEQFF.

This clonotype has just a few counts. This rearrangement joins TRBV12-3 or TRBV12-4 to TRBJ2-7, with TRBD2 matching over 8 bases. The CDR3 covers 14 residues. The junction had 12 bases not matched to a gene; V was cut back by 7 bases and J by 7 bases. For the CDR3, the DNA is TGTGCCAGCACTTGGGACCGGGGGGGGAGAGAGCAGTACTTC. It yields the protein CASTWDRGGREQYF.

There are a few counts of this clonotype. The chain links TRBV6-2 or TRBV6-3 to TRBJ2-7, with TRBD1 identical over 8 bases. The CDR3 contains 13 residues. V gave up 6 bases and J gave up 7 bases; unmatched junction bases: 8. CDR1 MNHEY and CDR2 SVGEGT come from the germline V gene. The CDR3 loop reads CASRFGTGGEQYF. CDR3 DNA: TGTGCCAGCAGATTCGGGACAGGTGGTGAGCAGTACTTC.

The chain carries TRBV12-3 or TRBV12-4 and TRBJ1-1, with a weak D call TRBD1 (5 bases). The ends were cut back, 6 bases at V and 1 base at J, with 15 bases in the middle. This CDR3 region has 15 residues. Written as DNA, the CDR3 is TGTGCCAGCAGCAGGGACGGACTTCCGAACACTGAAGCTTTCTTT. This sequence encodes CASSRDGLPNTEAFF.